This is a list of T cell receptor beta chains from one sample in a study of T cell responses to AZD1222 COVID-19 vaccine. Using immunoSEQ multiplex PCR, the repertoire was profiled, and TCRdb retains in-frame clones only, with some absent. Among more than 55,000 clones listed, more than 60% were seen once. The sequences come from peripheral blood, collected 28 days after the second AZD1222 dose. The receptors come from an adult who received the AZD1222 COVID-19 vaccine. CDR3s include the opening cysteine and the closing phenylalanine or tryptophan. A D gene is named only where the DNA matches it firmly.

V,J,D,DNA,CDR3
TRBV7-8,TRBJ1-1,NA,TGTGCCAGCAGCTGGAGGGGTGGGAACACTGAAGCTTTCTTT,CASSWRGGNTEAFF
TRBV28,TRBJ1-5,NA,TGTGCCAGCAGTGTACAAACAGTGTCCCAGCATTTT,CASSVQTVSQHF
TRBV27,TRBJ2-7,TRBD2,TGTGCCAGCAGTTCCCAGCGGGATCGGCCTAACTACGAGCAGTACTTC,CASSSQRDRPNYEQYF
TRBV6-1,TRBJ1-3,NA,TGTGCCAGCAGTGAAGCAACCCCCACACACGGAAACACCATATATTTT,CASSEATPTHGNTIYF
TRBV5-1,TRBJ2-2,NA,TGCGCCAGCAGCAGTGGAGTAGCGAACACCGGGGAGCTGTTTTTT,CASSSGVANTGELFF
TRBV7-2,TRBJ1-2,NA,TGTGCCAGCAGCCCACAACGGGACTATGGCTACACCTTC,CASSPQRDYGYTF
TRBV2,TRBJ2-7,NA,TGTGCCAGCAGTGAAGGGTCGCAGGGGAGCTACGAGCAGTACTTC,CASSEGSQGSYEQYF
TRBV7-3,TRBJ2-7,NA,TGTGCCAGCAGCTTGCACGGCGGAGCCTACGAGCAGTACTTC,CASSLHGGAYEQYF
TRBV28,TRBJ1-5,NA,TGTGCCAGCAGTTTTGGGGTCAATCAGCCCCAGCATTTT,CASSFGVNQPQHF
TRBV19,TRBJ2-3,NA,TGTGCCAGTACCCCAGGGGACACAGATACGCAGTATTTT,CASTPGDTDTQYF
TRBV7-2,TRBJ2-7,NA,TGTGCCAGCAGCGTGGGGGTTGGGGTTGGATACGAGCAGTACTTC,CASSVGVGVGYEQYF
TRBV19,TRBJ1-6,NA,TGTGCCAGTAGAAATTACCAGGATAATTCACCCCTCCACTTT,CASRNYQDNSPLHF
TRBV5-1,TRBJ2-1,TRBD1,TGCGCCAGCAGCGGGAACCGGGACAGGGGGCTCTATGAGCAGTTCTTC,CASSGNRDRGLYEQFF
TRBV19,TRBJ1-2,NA,TGTGCCAGTAGTCCCCAGGTCCATATAAACTATGGCTACACCTTC,CASSPQVHINYGYTF